A selection of T cell receptor beta chains follows, all from one sample in a study of radiotherapy plus CTLA-4 blockade in lung cancer. Here immunoSEQ multiplex PCR was the method, and the copy in TCRdb shows in-frame clones only, minus some. The sample has over 100,000 clones, roughly 77% seen once. The material was peripheral blood, obtained from a patient treated with radiotherapy plus ipilimumab. The receptors here all came from a human donor with non-small cell lung cancer that progressed on radiotherapy plus ipilimumab. Some clones in this sample may be carry-over from other donors' samples. Both conserved end residues are part of each CDR3. A D gene is named only where the DNA matches it firmly. Where a row states a size, it is once, few, many or the class of an expanded clone; other rows omit it.

J gene: TRBJ2-3; V gene: TRBV6-1; clone size: few; D gene: NA; CDR3 protein: CASSVADTQYF; CDR3 DNA: TGTGCCAGCAGTGTGGCAGATACGCAGTATTTT
J gene: TRBJ1-1; V gene: TRBV9; clone size: once; D gene: NA; CDR3 protein: CASSVGSANTEAFF; CDR3 DNA: TGTGCCAGCAGCGTAGGATCAGCAAACACTGAAGCTTTCTTT
J gene: TRBJ1-1; V gene: TRBV7-2; clone size: NA; D gene: TRBD1; CDR3 protein: CASSLGRDREAFF; CDR3 DNA: TGTGCCAGCAGCTTAGGGCGGGACAGGGAAGCTTTCTTT
J gene: TRBJ1-2; V gene: TRBV19; clone size: NA; D gene: NA; CDR3 protein: CASSLTRRYGYTF; CDR3 DNA: TGTGCCAGTAGTTTGACCCGTAGGTATGGCTACACCTTC
J gene: TRBJ2-5; V gene: TRBV15; clone size: NA; D gene: NA; CDR3 protein: CATSRDLGRKGTQYF; CDR3 DNA: TGTGCCACCAGCAGAGATCTCGGCAGGAAAGGGACCCAGTACTTC
J gene: TRBJ1-3; V gene: TRBV4-3; clone size: NA; D gene: NA; CDR3 protein: CASSRGTGNTIYF; CDR3 DNA: TGCGCCAGCAGCCGAGGGACAGGAAACACCATATATTTT
J gene: TRBJ1-1; V gene: TRBV6-5; clone size: NA; D gene: NA; CDR3 protein: CASTRALGTEAFF; CDR3 DNA: TGTGCCAGCACAAGGGCATTGGGCACTGAAGCTTTCTTT
J gene: TRBJ1-2; V gene: TRBV10-3; clone size: NA; D gene: NA; CDR3 protein: CAIIPDLGGNYGYTF; CDR3 DNA: TGTGCCATCATTCCGGACCTGGGGGGGAACTATGGCTACACCTTC
J gene: TRBJ2-5; V gene: TRBV27; clone size: NA; D gene: TRBD1; CDR3 protein: CASRQPGQGPQETQYF; CDR3 DNA: TGTGCCAGCAGACAACCGGGACAGGGGCCGCAGGAGACCCAGTACTTC
J gene: TRBJ1-2; V gene: TRBV29-1; clone size: NA; D gene: TRBD1; CDR3 protein: CSVVGTGFGGYTF; CDR3 DNA: TGCAGCGTTGTTGGGACAGGTTTTGGTGGCTACACCTTC
J gene: TRBJ2-3; V gene: TRBV7-3; clone size: few; D gene: TRBD2; CDR3 protein: CASKLAGPADTQYF; CDR3 DNA: TGTGCCAGCAAACTAGCGGGGCCCGCAGATACGCAGTATTTT
J gene: TRBJ1-4; V gene: TRBV7-2; clone size: NA; D gene: NA; CDR3 protein: CASSPVRASRNEKLFF; CDR3 DNA: TGTGCCAGCAGCCCCGTCCGGGCCAGCCGTAATGAAAAACTGTTTTTT
J gene: TRBJ2-4; V gene: TRBV7-9; clone size: few; D gene: NA; CDR3 protein: CASSLAGKNIQYF; CDR3 DNA: TGTGCCAGCAGCTTGGCAGGGAAAAACATTCAGTACTTC
J gene: TRBJ2-1; V gene: TRBV4-3; clone size: NA; D gene: NA; CDR3 protein: CASSQERRSEQFF; CDR3 DNA: TGCGCCAGCAGCCAAGAAAGGAGGTCTGAGCAGTTCTTC
J gene: TRBJ1-2; V gene: TRBV7-9; clone size: NA; D gene: NA; CDR3 protein: CASSSVQKSGYTF; CDR3 DNA: TGTGCCAGCAGCTCCGTACAGAAGAGTGGCTACACCTTC
J gene: TRBJ1-3; V gene: TRBV4-3; clone size: few; D gene: NA; CDR3 protein: CASSPDHRSSGNTIYF; CDR3 DNA: TGCGCCAGCAGCCCTGATCACAGGTCCTCTGGAAACACCATATATTTT
J gene: TRBJ1-5; V gene: TRBV2; clone size: NA; D gene: NA; CDR3 protein: CASSPGNNQPQHF; CDR3 DNA: TGTGCCAGCAGCCCGGGAAACAATCAGCCCCAGCATTTT
J gene: TRBJ2-7; V gene: TRBV6-1; clone size: NA; D gene: TRBD2; CDR3 protein: CASSDPSGGLPGYEQYF; CDR3 DNA: TGTGCCAGCAGTGATCCTAGCGGGGGGCTCCCGGGGTACGAGCAGTACTTC
J gene: TRBJ2-5; V gene: TRBV4-3; clone size: NA; D gene: TRBD2; CDR3 protein: CASSQELAAETQYF; CDR3 DNA: TGCGCCAGCAGCCAAGAGCTAGCGGCTGAGACCCAGTACTTC
J gene: TRBJ2-7; V gene: TRBV15; clone size: NA; D gene: TRBD1; CDR3 protein: CATSRGTGGSSYEQYF; CDR3 DNA: TGTGCCACCAGCAGGGGGACAGGGGGCAGTTCCTACGAGCAGTACTTC
J gene: TRBJ2-1; V gene: TRBV27; clone size: NA; D gene: TRBD2; CDR3 protein: CASSFSGGLYNEQFF; CDR3 DNA: TGTGCCAGCAGTTTTAGCGGGGGGTTATACAATGAGCAGTTCTTC
J gene: TRBJ2-5; V gene: TRBV6-5; clone size: few; D gene: NA; CDR3 protein: CASSGLGIRETQYF; CDR3 DNA: TGTGCCAGCAGTGGCCTGGGGATCAGAGAGACCCAGTACTTC
J gene: TRBJ1-2; V gene: TRBV18; clone size: few; D gene: NA; CDR3 protein: CASSPSQGYGYTF; CDR3 DNA: TGTGCCAGCTCACCCTCCCAAGGCTATGGCTACACCTTC
J gene: TRBJ2-1; V gene: TRBV9; clone size: once; D gene: NA; CDR3 protein: CASSLPNNEQFF; CDR3 DNA: TGTGCCAGCAGCCTCCCGAACAATGAGCAGTTCTTC
J gene: TRBJ1-1; V gene: TRBV5-6; clone size: NA; D gene: NA; CDR3 protein: CASSLNWARGTEAFF; CDR3 DNA: TGTGCCAGCAGCTTAAATTGGGCCCGGGGAACTGAAGCTTTCTTT